This T cell receptor beta chain was sequenced for a study of blood T cells in healthy people across ages (dated by TCRdb to between 2015 and 2016). For the study in its entirety: In model experiments, template switching captured about one uniquely barcoded TCR beta cDNA molecule for every two T cells. To track age-related changes in TCR beta repertoire diversity, the study relied on deep sequencing normalized with unique cDNA molecular identifiers. The donors were split into four age groups: young (average around 15 years), middle-aged (roughly 39), aged (62) and long-lived (under 90). To avoid experimental bias, donors of different ages were randomly spread across the sequencing lanes. For two donors (one aged 18 to 29 and one aged 80 or older), the study analyzed two additional independent replicas of 1 million unique cDNA reads from the same blood draw.

Libraries were prepared through 5' RACE. This sample was sequenced with an Illumina HiSeq 2500. A second PCR of about 6 to 11 cycles was run with a J-beta primer mix and a sample-barcoded 5' primer. A template-switch 5' adaptor carrying 12 random nucleotides introduced a unique molecular identifier onto each TCR beta cDNA molecule. Each sample yielded at least 3 million CDR3-containing paired-end reads. First-strand cDNA was synthesized from all RNA with the Mint cDNA synthesis kit, primed by a TRBC-specific oligonucleotide. After uracil-DNA glycosylase treatment, a first 18-cycle PCR used universal primers M1SS and BC2_uni_R on all cDNA. Per the original workflow: For normalization, 1 million high-quality reads, each with a distinct molecular identifier, were randomly selected from each sample. Reads sharing molecular identifiers were discarded rather than binned into consensus sequences. MiTCR, set to a Q25 quality threshold and the strictest error-elimination algorithm, was used for CDR3 identification, clonotype clustering and error correction. A nonparametric unseen species model with Euler transformation was used to estimate lower-bound total TCR beta diversity. TCRdb ran its own pipeline on the public reads, namely fastp trimming at Q25 and MiXCR clone calling, and kept in-frame beta chains. CDR3 protein sequences are deduplicated, and each keeps its most common genes and DNA. The V and J calls reflect TCRdb's pipeline rather than the authors' work. Within this sample are some 1.6 million distinct CDR3 sequences, with about 32% of them counted one time only. Approximately 11% of the sample lies in the top ten.

Systemically healthy Caucasian individuals from Russia, 35 to 50 in total and aged about 6 to 95 years, were included as donors. Roughly 10 milliliters of peripheral blood were drawn from each donor into EDTA-treated Vacutainer tubes. Ficoll-Paque density-gradient centrifugation was used to isolate PBMCs, with at least 7 million per sample. Total RNA, at least 5 micrograms per sample, was extracted from PBMCs with Trizol reagent. For every donor, an aliquot of PBMCs went through flow cytometry to measure the percentages of naive CD45RAhigh/CD27high T cells. Summary of the overall study and its limitations: The long-lived group showed more naive CD4+ T cells, fewer expanded clones and increased TCR diversity than the aged group, suggesting age selection. A strong correlation was found between observed TCR beta diversity and the percentage of naive T cells measured by flow cytometry. Estimates of total diversity based on one million sequenced T cells were regarded as lower bounds and as underestimates. Observed TCR beta diversity per million T cells fell roughly linearly with age, and a significant reduction was already apparent by age approximately 40. Because profiling used bulk unsorted PBMCs, naive and antigen-experienced compartments could not be compared conclusively. Donor CMV infection status was unknown, potentially confounding age-related changes in expanded clonotypes.

There are many counts of this clonotype. The specificity of this receptor is unknown. Per-base qualities were not stored, and no clone one base away is much larger. Compared with germline, V lacks 3 bases and J lacks 0 bases; bases without a gene match: 3. The CDR3 measures 15 amino acids from cysteine to phenylalanine. Of the read, only the CDR3 DNA is kept; its 45 bases are in frame from base 1. The sample was blood. The clonotype was recovered from a woman in her 30s in good health. The chain links TRBV12-3 or TRBV12-4 with TRBJ2-7; 9 junctional bases match TRBD2. This receptor has the CDR3 CASSFEREASYEQYF. Here is the DNA: TGTGCCAGCAGTTTCGAGCGGGAGGCCTCCTACGAGCAGTACTTC.